Listed here are 6 T cell receptor beta chains from one sample, sequenced in a study of blood T cell repertoires in COVID-19 (TCRdb year 2020). Library preparation used the immunoSEQ multiplex PCR assay. Imported from immuneACCESS, the table was reduced by TCRdb to in-frame sequences with V and J called. These copies leave out some clones; in studies compared against another copy, an unresolved V gene accounts for under half, and the cause of the remainder is not known. Recorded for this sample are just under 90,000 clones; more than 85% of them occurred a single time. The ten largest clones take up approximately 1.7% of the sample. The sequenced material came from peripheral blood. These receptor sequences come from a man between 60 and 75 years old with acute or convalescent COVID-19.

This chain links TRBV6-2 or TRBV6-3 with TRBJ2-7; 7 bases match TRBD2. V was clipped by 0 bases and J by 2 bases; unmatched bases: 10. Germline V gene data show CDR1 as MNHEY and CDR2 as SVGEGT. This CDR3 is 17 amino acids long. CDR3 DNA sequence: TGTGCCAGCAGTTACTCTCTAAGGGAGCGGGATACCTACGAGCAGTACTTC. As protein: CASSYSLRERDTYEQYF.

This chain joins TRBV27 and TRBJ2-5; TRBD1 agrees at 9 bases. The germline CDR1 and CDR2 sequences are MNHEY and SMNVEV (reference sequence). This CDR3 comprises 14 residues. The V and J ends lost 8 bases and 4 bases, in that order; junction bases with no gene match: 8. DNA for the CDR3: TGTGCCAGCCGTGGACAGGGGTCTGGAGAGACCCAGTACTTC. Its translation: CASRGQGSGETQYF.

The V gene is TRBV6-2 or TRBV6-3, the J gene TRBJ1-4; no definite D call. Between the trimmed V and J ends, which lost 4 bases and 4 bases, there was a span of 19 bases. The germline V gene has CDR1 MNHEY and CDR2 SVGEGT. The CDR3 consists of 17 residues. In DNA form, the CDR3 reads TGTGCCAGCAGTTTGACTGAGTTGCCCGAAGTTAATGAAAAACTGTTTTTT. Amino acid sequence: CASSLTELPEVNEKLFF.

The chain couples TRBV7-6 to TRBJ1-1; 7 positions agree with TRBD1. Looked up from germline, CDR1 is SGHVS and CDR2 is FNYEAQ. The CDR3 sequence is 15 residues long. Trimming removed 4 bases from V and 0 bases from J; junction bases left unmatched: 5. CDR3 bases: TGTGCCAGCAGCTCACTGACAGGGATGAACACTGAAGCTTTCTTT. This codes for CASSSLTGMNTEAFF.

The chain links TRBV5-4 to TRBJ2-3; D remains ambiguous. The CDR3 has 14 amino acids. Germline assignment: CDR1 SGHNT and CDR2 YYREEE (reference sequence). Trimming took 4 bases from V and 6 from J, leaving 15 bases between them. Written as DNA, the CDR3 is TGTGCCAGCAGCCCAACCCCAACTGTGGATACGCAGTATTTT. Amino acid sequence: CASSPTPTVDTQYF.

The chain has TRBV24-1 and TRBJ2-3; 9 positions match TRBD2. CDR1 is KGHDR and CDR2 is SFDVKD in the germline V gene. Germline trimming cut 4 bases from V and 0 bases from J; bases unmatched to any gene: 16. CDR3 size: 20 residues. CDR3 in DNA: TGTGCCACCAGTGAAGACAGGGCGGGAGGGCCAGTAGGGAGCACAGATACGCAGTATTTT. Amino acid sequence: CATSEDRAGGPVGSTDTQYF.